The rows below give T cell receptor beta chains drawn from one sample of a study of cytomegalovirus exposure and HLA in healthy donors. Assay used: immunoSEQ multiplex PCR; TCRdb lists only in-frame clones, some missing. Of 150,000 to 200,000 clones listed, around 80% are singletons. The source material was PBMCs. These receptors were collected from a girl aged 2 to 9 in good health and CMV-seropositive. The conserved cysteine and the conserved F or W are not part of the CDR3 here. D genes are given only for firm matches.

V gene	D gene	J gene	CDR3 protein
TRBV19	.	TRBJ1-1	ASSIAQGGNTEAF
TRBV9	.	TRBJ2-2	ASSVTRRDGELF
TRBV5-1	TRBD1	TRBJ2-1	ASSLGDRGNYNEQF
TRBV18	TRBD2	TRBJ2-7	ASSSREGRAYEQY
TRBV5-1	.	TRBJ1-1	ASSPTAPGQNTEAF
TRBV28	TRBD1	TRBJ2-7	ASSLQGATGEQY
TRBV9	.	TRBJ1-2	ASSVDASGYGYT
TRBV5-4	.	TRBJ2-1	ASSLDRRYNEQF
TRBV19	.	TRBJ1-3	ASSEGEFFSGNTIY
TRBV4-1	.	TRBJ1-1	ASSQRAGVNTEAF
TRBV2	.	TRBJ1-3	ASSVQGVSGNTIY
TRBV6-4	.	TRBJ1-1	ASRLSQGNTEAF
TRBV6-5	TRBD2	TRBJ2-7	ASTVSRVAGEQY
TRBV9	.	TRBJ1-1	ASSVVGQSEAF
TRBV5-1	.	TRBJ1-6	ASSLDSGDNSPLH
TRBV19	.	TRBJ1-2	ASSRTARGGYGYT
TRBV5-8	.	TRBJ1-5	ASSFSFEQNNQPQH
TRBV29-1	.	TRBJ1-1	SGVTPLFSEAF
TRBV25-1	.	TRBJ2-7	ASSQPAPSGGYEQY
TRBV15	.	TRBJ2-3	ATSRGGDTQY
TRBV7-9	TRBD1	TRBJ2-3	ASSLAGTGGQGDTQY
TRBV30	.	.	AWSLTGVAYEQY
TRBV5-4	TRBD1	TRBJ1-6	ASSLVRSGTVHSPLH
TRBV28	.	TRBJ2-1	ASSLLQGTRNEQF
TRBV7-9	.	TRBJ2-1	ASSLVSSYNEQF
TRBV5-4	.	TRBJ1-2	ASSFVPQKGGYT
TRBV6-6	TRBD1	TRBJ1-2	ASSHIDRGGGYT
TRBV6-1	TRBD1	TRBJ1-5	ASSPDRAGNQPQH
TRBV18	TRBD2	TRBJ2-6	ASSPPTSGVSGANVLT
TRBV6-4	TRBD2	TRBJ2-1	ASSDSGGGAVDEQF
TRBV14	TRBD1	TRBJ1-1	ASSQEGIQGGKAF
TRBV5-1	.	TRBJ2-1	ASSLDVSGSYNEQF
TRBV5-6	TRBD1	TRBJ1-2	ASSLPGQPRTVT
TRBV11-2	TRBD1	TRBJ1-2	ASSFRGAGGEMDGYT
TRBV4-1	.	TRBJ2-6	ASSQGPPLESGANVLT
TRBV7-8	.	TRBJ2-3	ASSLLASADTQY
TRBV6-5	TRBD1	TRBJ1-5	ASSFSTGGGQPQH
TRBV6-5	.	TRBJ2-1	ASSRTSSSYNEQF
TRBV5-1	.	TRBJ1-6	ASSLEGPNSPLH
TRBV6-6	.	.	ASSRRISEQY
TRBV19	.	TRBJ1-3	ASNFDGSSGNTIY
TRBV5-4	TRBD2	TRBJ2-2	ASSLDSGGASTGELF
TRBV7-3	TRBD2	TRBJ2-2	ASSLAGAGELF
TRBV11-2	TRBD2	TRBJ2-1	ASSFHLQTSGGYNEQF
TRBV19	TRBD1	TRBJ1-2	ASGYLTGGCT
TRBV5-1	.	TRBJ1-2	ASSLEQGGYGYT
TRBV6-6	.	TRBJ2-1	ASAPTHRVPEQF
TRBV25-1	.	TRBJ2-5	ASSDGRGGREAQY
TRBV27	TRBD1	TRBJ1-4	ASTVRGRRHEKLF
TRBV11-3	TRBD2	TRBJ2-7	ASSFYGGSLYEQY
TRBV28	.	TRBJ2-3	ASSFVREDTQY
TRBV15	.	TRBJ1-6	ATSREHRAGSPLH
TRBV6-5	.	TRBJ1-2	ASSYAQNYGYT
TRBV30	.	TRBJ2-2	AWSSEIITGELF
TRBV28	TRBD1	TRBJ2-2	ASSGGQLNTGELF